The 12 T cell receptor beta chains below were found in one sample sequenced in a study of blood T cell repertoires in COVID-19. This table comes from immunoSEQ multiplex PCR, and its TCRdb copy is limited to in-frame clones, with some not included. Of approximately 250,000 clones detected, approximately 88% appear once; the ten largest clones hold roughly 1.2%. The sequencing input was PBMCs or T cells enriched from blood (not recorded which). The receptor source for this set is a woman between 35 and 50 years old with acute COVID-19.

This clone was observed once. The rearrangement joins TRBV28 to TRBJ1-4; D unresolved. V was pared by 3 bases and J by 0 bases, with 8 bases between. The germline CDR1 and CDR2 sequences are MDHEN and SYDVKM. CDR3 length: 15 amino acids. CDR3 in amino acids: CASSFTGATNEKLFF. CDR3 nucleotides: TGTGCCAGCAGTTTTACGGGAGCAACTAATGAAAAACTGTTTTTT.

The chain carries TRBV14 and TRBJ1-3, with unresolved D. Trimming stripped 0 bases from V and 4 bases from J, with 4 bases between. Germline CDR1 and CDR2: SGHDN and FVKESK. CDR3 length equals 13 residues. CDR3 DNA sequence: TGTGCCAGCAGCCAAGAGAGGGGAAACACCATATATTTT. It is translated as CASSQERGNTIYF.

This chain uses TRBV27 with TRBJ1-4; unclear D gene. Looked up from germline, CDR1 is MNHEY and CDR2 is SMNVEV (reference sequence). V was cut by 8 bases and J by 5 bases, with 18 bases left in between. The CDR3 spans 15 residues. The CDR3 is CASSLSGRLNEKLFF. The CDR3 bases are TGTGCCAGCTCACTTTCAGGCCGGTTAAATGAAAAACTGTTTTTT.

The V gene is TRBV7-3, the J gene TRBJ2-1, with 14 positions matching TRBD2. Losses at the gene ends were 4 bases for V and 5 bases for J; bases not matched to a gene: 10. The CDR3 is 18 amino acids. Germline CDR1 SGHTA, CDR2 FQGTGA. CDR3 DNA: TGTGCCAGCAGCTCCTCAGTCCCGGGACTAGCGGGAGACAATGAGCAGTTCTTC. Protein: CASSSSVPGLAGDNEQFF.

The genes are TRBV19 and TRBJ2-1; 8 nucleotides agree with TRBD2. The CDR3 runs 13 residues. CDR1 and CDR2 from the germline V gene are LNHDA and SQIVND (reference sequence). The trim removed 5 bases at V and 9 bases at J, leaving 6 bases unmatched. CDR3 DNA: TGTGCCAGTAGTCCAGCGGGAGAGGTTGAGCAGTTCTTC. This encodes CASSPAGEVEQFF.

This chain uses TRBV27 with TRBJ1-5, with TRBD1 matching 9 bases. Unmatched junction bases numbered 4, after V lost 4 bases and J lost 6 bases. Germline V CDR1 and CDR2: MNHEY, SMNVEV (reference sequence). CDR3 size: 14 residues. CDR3 region: CASSSDRGIQPQHF. The CDR3 nucleotides are TGTGCCAGCAGTTCGGACAGGGGTATTCAGCCCCAGCATTTT.

The chain combines TRBV28 with TRBJ2-7, with D possibly being TRBD2 (9 bases). The CDR3 is 16 amino acids. The ends were cut back, 7 bases at V and 5 bases at J, with 24 bases in the middle. Germline assignment: CDR1 MDHEN and CDR2 SYDVKM. This chain's CDR3 is CASTQGAGGPRNEQYV. CDR3 bases: TGTGCCAGCACCCAGGGGGCGGGAGGGCCGAGAAACGAGCAGTACGTC.

V and J are TRBV7-9 and TRBJ1-2; maybe TRBD1 (6 bases). Trimming removed 0 bases at V and 8 bases at J, with 10 bases between. The CDR3 is 13 amino acids. From germline, CDR1 is SEHNR and CDR2 FQNEAQ (reference sequence). In DNA, the CDR3 is TGTGCCAGCAGCTTAGCCCAGGGGCACGGCTACACCTTC. It encodes CASSLAQGHGYTF.

In DNA form, the CDR3 reads TGTGCCAGCAGCTCGACTAGCGGGAGGGCGAACACCGGGGAGCTGTTTTTT. Its protein product is CASSSTSGRANTGELFF. This sequence joins TRBV7-9 and TRBJ2-2, with 14 nucleotides matching TRBD2. CDR1 and CDR2 (germline): SEHNR, FQNEAQ (reference sequence). This CDR3 region has 17 residues. V was pared by 4 bases and J by 0 bases, with 1 base of the junction left unmatched. The full variable domain, completed using reference TRBV7-9 and TRBJ2-2, is DTGVSQNPRHKITKRGQNVTFRCDPISEHNRLYWYRQTLGQGPEFLTYFQNEAQLEKSRLLSDRFSAERPKGSFSTLEIQRTEQGDSAMYLCASSSTSGRANTGELFFGEGSRLTVL.

The V and J genes are TRBV30 and TRBJ2-1; 11 positions agree with TRBD2. V was pared by 0 bases and J by 9 bases, with 10 bases of the junction left unmatched. Germline V lookup: CDR1 GTSNPN, CDR2 SVGIG (reference sequence). The CDR3 runs to 16 residues. CDR3 nucleotide sequence: TGTGCCTGGAGTGTACTAGCGGGAGTGGTATCGTTTGAGCAGTTCTTC. This translates into CAWSVLAGVVSFEQFF.

As to this clone: Other DNA sequences within the sample encode an identical CDR3. V gene TRBV4-1 combines with J gene TRBJ1-6; possible D gene TRBD1, 6 bases. CDR3 length: 13 amino acids. V lost 3 bases, J lost 9 bases, and 9 bases lay in between. Looked up from germline, CDR1 is MGHRA and CDR2 is YSYEKL. DNA of the CDR3: TGCGCCAGCAGCCAGGGGGCAGGTTCACCCCTCCACTTT. It is translated as CASSQGAGSPLHF.

The chain combines TRBV7-9 with TRBJ2-5; possible D gene TRBD2, 7 bases. The CDR3 runs 15 residues. Germline CDR1 SEHNR, CDR2 FQNEAQ (reference sequence). V dropped 2 bases and J dropped 7 bases, with 17 bases sitting between them. The CDR3 bases are TGTGCCAGCAGCTTAACTGCCCGGGGGGCAGGGACCCAGTACTTC. Protein: CASSLTARGAGTQYF.